This record looks at one TCR beta chain sequence and its context. This CDR3 has 12 residues. The germline V gene encodes CDR1 SGDLS and CDR2 YYNGEE. The V and J ends lost 4 bases and 0 bases respectively, with 4 bases between them. These data come from a study of blood T cell repertoires in COVID-19. Study information: Spain, Italy and the United States supplied samples that represented acute and convalescent COVID-19.

In the authors' workflow: Reference gene primer amplification in the assay estimated nucleated cell counts. Generated by immunoSEQ multiplex PCR, the TCRdb table keeps only in-frame clones and is missing some. V, J and clone size derive from that table, while D and trimming were established from the DNA sequence. The sample has 140,000 or so clones, about four fifths seen once. V gene TRBV9 combines with J gene TRBJ1-2; D is ambiguous. Specimen: peripheral blood. This receptor was identified in a human donor in a cohort sampled during active COVID-19. CDR3 DNA: TGTGCCAGCAGCCGAGCTAACTATGGCTACACCTTC. It is translated as CASSRANYGYTF.